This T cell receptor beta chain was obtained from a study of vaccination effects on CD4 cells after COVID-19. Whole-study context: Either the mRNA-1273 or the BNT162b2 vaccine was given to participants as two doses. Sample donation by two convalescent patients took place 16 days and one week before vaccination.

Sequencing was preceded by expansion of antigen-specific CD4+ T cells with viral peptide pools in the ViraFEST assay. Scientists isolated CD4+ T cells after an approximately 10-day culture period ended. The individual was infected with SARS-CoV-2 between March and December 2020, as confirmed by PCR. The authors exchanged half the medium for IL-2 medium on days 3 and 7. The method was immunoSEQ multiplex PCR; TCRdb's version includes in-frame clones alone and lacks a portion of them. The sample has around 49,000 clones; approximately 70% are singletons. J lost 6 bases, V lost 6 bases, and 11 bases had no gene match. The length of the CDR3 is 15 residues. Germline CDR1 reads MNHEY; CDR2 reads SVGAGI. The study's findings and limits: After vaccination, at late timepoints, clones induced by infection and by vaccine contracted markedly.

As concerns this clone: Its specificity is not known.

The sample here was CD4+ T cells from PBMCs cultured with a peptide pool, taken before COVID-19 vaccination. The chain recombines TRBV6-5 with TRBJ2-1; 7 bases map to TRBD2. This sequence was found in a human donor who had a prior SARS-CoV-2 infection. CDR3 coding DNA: TGTGCCAGCAGCGAGCGGGACCCCCGAGTCAATGAGCAGTTCTTC. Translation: CASSERDPRVNEQFF.